Given below is one T cell receptor (beta chain) in context. The target of this receptor is not known. Per-nucleotide qualities are absent, and no much larger clonotype sits a single base away. The data originate from a study of cytomegalovirus exposure and HLA in healthy donors listed by TCRdb under 2017. Broadly, across the study: An earlier analysis of some 620 of the donors reported 250 to 350 Gb of sequence data and 117 million unique TCR beta sequences obtained from some 170 million T cells. Because of strong linkage in the cohort, roughly five DR-DQ haplotypes were treated as single units for association and clustering. Approximately 300 gigabases of sequencing data and roughly 81 million unique TCR sequences made up an early release that covered around 640 HLA-typed donors. The number of typed donors differed by locus: 629-630 for A, B, C, DRB1 and DQB1; 500 to 550 for DQA1; roughly 600 for DPA1; and around 470 for DPB1. A later analysis re-examined previously published TCR beta repertoires from just over 650 donors and added high-resolution HLA genotyping to investigate patterns of TCR occurrence. Both class I and class II loci were covered by HLA typing, at four-digit resolution. Alongside the repertoire data, information on donor age, sex, ethnicity and CMV serostatus was compiled. The later analysis used no new phenotypic data to find candidate immune exposures, relying instead on TCR beta sequences and their occurrence across donors. In addition to the first cohort of 666 subjects, a separate validation cohort of approximately 110 different subjects was used. The study profiled the T cell repertoires of around 700 subjects by immunosequencing and related them to cytomegalovirus serostatus. All discovery cohort repertoires had been generated on a single sequencing platform. Across around 400 genotyped donors of the cohort, an average of approximately 220,000 unique TCR beta nucleotide sequences per donor were sequenced, and roughly a sixth of those sequences were non-productive. The aim of the study was to test whether cataloging public T cell receptors could identify signatures of past pathogen exposure. Among the roughly 400 genotyped donors, roughly 80% belonged to the genetic ancestry cluster associated with self-reported Caucasian donors. To predict cytomegalovirus infection status, the study combined high-throughput TCR immunosequencing, statistical association of individual TCRs with disease status, and machine learning. Genome-wide SNP genotypes for about 65% of the 666 donors were used in a later genetic analysis, which treated that subset as a discovery cohort. To decide whether each TCR beta V gene segment behaved as functional or pseudogenic, an earlier analysis of some 540 of the donors relied on high-throughput TCR beta sequencing.

What the study reported, not specific to this receptor: A further reported finding was that TCR beta sequences accurately predicted the HLA-A and HLA-B alleles for most subjects in the first cohort. The study gave a list of about 160 TCR beta chains associated with cytomegalovirus. The sequencing pipeline was judged likely to have produced a cluster of highly shared sequence variants as a technical artifact. A later analysis associated about 17,000 TCR beta sequences with specific HLA alleles at a false discovery rate of 0.05. In an earlier analysis of some 550 of the donors, most TCR beta V segments were observed in productive rearrangements about 87% or about 30% of the time, broadly matching IMGT annotations. Linkage disequilibrium might explain the correlated functional status among segregating V segments, but an unknown experimental factor could not be excluded. In a later genetic analysis, fewer N-insertions in productive TCRs were reported among donors in an Asian-associated ancestry cluster than the roughly 700-donor mean. According to a later analysis, most CMV-associated TCR beta chains appeared to be HLA-restricted, and the HLA associations seemed to be driven largely by CMV exposure. In a later genetic analysis, a missense DCLRE1C variant was associated with V-gene and J-gene trimming of TCR beta chains, and the association was replicated in an independent cohort. The classifier was reported to diagnose cytomegalovirus status with high specificity and sensitivity in both the original cohort and the validation cohort. Across donors, most TCR sequences were observed very rarely, whereas some public TCRs were present in many individuals. For the cohort, immune exposure information was limited to CMV serostatus. According to the authors, the approach could potentially be generalized to other disease states and immunological phenotypes. The earlier analysis of nearly 600 of the donors excluded roughly 16 rarely observed V segments, including chromosome 9 orphons, because counts were too low. Some IMGT-functional V segments, including TRBV6-2 and TRBV6-3, could not be distinguished by the 87-base-pair reads and were therefore excluded. When HLA alleles, especially DR and DQ, strongly co-occurred, TCR associations were difficult to assign to individual alleles. Because HLA typing was unavailable for some donors at each locus, only the typed subset was used in association tests. Several of the top co-occurrence clusters appeared to be linked to parvovirus B19, influenza, CMV and Epstein-Barr virus, according to a later analysis. Only TCR beta chains were sequenced in this cohort, and the absence of alpha or paired-chain data limited detectable features. In a later analysis, HLA-associated TCR beta chains were found to be more clonally expanded and to have lower generation probabilities than equally common non-associated chains. In vitro tests confirmed that a few of the cytomegalovirus-associated TCR beta chains recognize cytomegalovirus antigens. The presence/absence analyses assumed that sequencing depth was roughly uniform across donors, and that assumption may not be true. In a later analysis, the rate of TCR association differed among HLA loci, with DRB1 alleles having the most associated TCRs and HLA-C alleles having the fewest.

Library preparation used the immunoSEQ multiplex PCR assay. The multiplex PCR relied on a mix of 60 forward primers for TCR Vbeta segments and 13 reverse primers for TCR Jbeta segments. The CDR3 region of rearranged TCR beta genes was amplified from genomic DNA by a multiplex PCR assay. Amplified TCR beta libraries were sequenced as 87-base-pair reads on the Illumina HiSeq System. The study's processing was this. A later analysis tallied some 79 million unique TCR beta chains across the 650 to 750 repertoires, and around 10 million of those chains were shared by two or more donors. A nearest-neighbor algorithm error-corrected the raw reads and collapsed the reads into unique sequences, merging closely related sequences to remove PCR and sequencing errors. Alignment of CDR3 sequences to IMGT reference sequences was used to assign V, D and J gene segments. Each retained sequence needed at least a six-nucleotide match to both a V gene segment and a J gene segment. Rearrangements were classified as productive when the CDR3 lacked stop codons and remained in frame with V and J, and all other rearrangements were classified as non-productive. CDR3 was defined according to IMGT convention as the region running from the second conserved V-encoded cysteine to the conserved J-encoded phenylalanine. In an earlier analysis of just under 600 of the donors, sequences lacking an unambiguous match to a single V gene segment were excluded. In an earlier analysis of around 600 of the donors, V segments were called functional above 56.7% productive rearrangements and were called segregating when the between-donor standard deviation exceeded 5%. A statistical classification framework was built for diagnosing cytomegalovirus status from the catalog of TCR beta chain sequences. V and J gene assignment, in a later analysis, came from comparing TCR nucleotide sequences with IMGT/GENE-DB human TR gene sequences. The TCRdist pipeline was used in a later analysis to assign CDR3 sequences and most-parsimonious VDJ recombination scenarios. In a later analysis, every TCR beta chain was defined by the combination of its CDR3 amino acid sequence and its V-gene family, and reads without a unique V-gene family were dropped. As a way to deal with suspected cross-contamination and a sequencing artifact, a later analysis dropped nearly 600 nucleotide sequences that were highly shared and had low generation probability. In a later analysis, a clonal expansion index was calculated for each public chain from normalized within-repertoire ranks of inferred template counts. In a later analysis, generation probabilities were computed with a VDJ recombination model fitted to out-of-frame rearrangements, and the resulting probabilities were checked against IGoR. In a later analysis, hypergeometric tests were used to score TCR-TCR, TCR-HLA and TCR-CMV co-occurrence, with a repertoire-size bias correction applied to TCR pairs. To estimate false discovery rates, a later analysis permuted the HLA or CMV assignments 20 times. A later analysis grouped co-occurring TCRs with DBSCAN, adding TCRdist sequence similarity when clustering within HLA-allele-positive subsets. Co-occurrence clustering excluded repertoires with fewer than 30,000 or more than 120,000 public chains, plus five with anomalous nucleotide sharing. The table was pulled from immuneACCESS by TCRdb, which kept in-frame rearrangements only. Such tables lose some clones; where checked, under half of the loss comes from unresolved V genes, and the rest has no known cause. V and J calls and clone size are given by that table; D and trimming were obtained from the DNA. In this sample the table shows 150,000 or so clones, 77% of which occur a single time. The ten biggest clones cover roughly 1.6% of the sample.

The cohort was made up of 500 to 850 healthy bone marrow donors. All cohort members were sampled while nominally healthy, although unrecorded immune exposures were likely present. The donor tested CMV seronegative and was one of the 352 seronegative cohort members. A peripheral blood sample was collected from each donor, and TCR beta sequencing was performed on peripheral blood mononuclear cells. The Qiagen DNeasy Blood Extraction Kit was used to extract genomic DNA from the blood cell samples. Here V drops 2 bases and J drops 6 bases, and the junction holds 3 bases not matched to any gene. CDR1 MNHEY and CDR2 SMNVEV were looked up in the germline V gene (reference sequence). From its cysteine to its phenylalanine, the CDR3 spans 13 amino acids. Solely the CDR3 DNA is kept, with 39 bases framed from the first base.

The source is a female donor in good health and CMV-seronegative. The V and J segments used are TRBV27 and TRBJ1-2; TRBD1 fits 7 bases in the junction. What was sequenced was PBMCs. The CDR3 here reads CASSLTGADGYTF. The DNA reads TGTGCCAGCAGTTTAACAGGGGCCGATGGCTACACCTTC.